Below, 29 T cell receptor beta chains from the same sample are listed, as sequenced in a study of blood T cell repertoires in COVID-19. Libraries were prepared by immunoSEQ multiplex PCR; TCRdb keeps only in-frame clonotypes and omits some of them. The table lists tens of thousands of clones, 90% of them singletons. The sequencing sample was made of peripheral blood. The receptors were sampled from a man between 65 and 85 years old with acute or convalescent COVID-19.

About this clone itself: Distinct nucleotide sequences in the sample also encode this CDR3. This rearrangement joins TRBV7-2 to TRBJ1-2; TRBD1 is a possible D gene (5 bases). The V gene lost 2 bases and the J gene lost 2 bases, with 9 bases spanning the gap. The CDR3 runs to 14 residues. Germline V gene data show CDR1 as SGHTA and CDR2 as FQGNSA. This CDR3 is CASSLSQGNYGYTF. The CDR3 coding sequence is TGTGCCAGCAGCTTAAGTCAGGGCAACTATGGCTACACCTTC.

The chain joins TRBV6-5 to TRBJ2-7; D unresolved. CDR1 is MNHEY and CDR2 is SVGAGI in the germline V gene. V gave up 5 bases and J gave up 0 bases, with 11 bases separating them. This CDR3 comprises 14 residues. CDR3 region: CASSPSLASYEQYF. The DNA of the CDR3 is TGTGCCAGCAGTCCAAGTTTAGCCTCCTACGAGCAGTACTTC.

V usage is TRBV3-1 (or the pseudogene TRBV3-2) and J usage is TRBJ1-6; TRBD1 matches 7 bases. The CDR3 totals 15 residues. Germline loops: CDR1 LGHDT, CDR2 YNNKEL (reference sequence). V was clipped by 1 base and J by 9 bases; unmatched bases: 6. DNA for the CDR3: TGTGCCAGCAGCCAAGGGAGACAGGGCCCTTCACCCCTCCACTTT. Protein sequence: CASSQGRQGPSPLHF.

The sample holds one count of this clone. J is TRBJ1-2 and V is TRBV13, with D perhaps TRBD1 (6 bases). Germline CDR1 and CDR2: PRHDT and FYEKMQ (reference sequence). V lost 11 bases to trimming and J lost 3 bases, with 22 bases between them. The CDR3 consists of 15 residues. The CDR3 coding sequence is TGTGCCTCACACGGGACACCCCCCGGGGACTATGGCTACACCTTC. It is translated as CASHGTPPGDYGYTF.

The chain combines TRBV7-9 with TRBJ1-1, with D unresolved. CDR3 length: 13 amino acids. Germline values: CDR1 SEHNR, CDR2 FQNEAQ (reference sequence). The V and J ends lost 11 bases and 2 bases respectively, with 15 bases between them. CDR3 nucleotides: TGTGCCTCCTCGGGAGGTTTTAACACTGAAGCTTTCTTT. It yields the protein CASSGGFNTEAFF.

The DNA for the CDR3 is TGTGCCAGCAGTAGGGCCGGGACATTCTACAATGAGCAGTTCTTC. This encodes CASSRAGTFYNEQFF. The chain combines TRBV6-2 or TRBV6-3 with TRBJ2-1; tentatively, D is TRBD1 (6 bases). V dropped 5 bases and J dropped 3 bases, with 14 bases sitting between them. The CDR3 length is 15 residues. The V gene's germline CDR1 is MNHEY and CDR2 SVGEGT.

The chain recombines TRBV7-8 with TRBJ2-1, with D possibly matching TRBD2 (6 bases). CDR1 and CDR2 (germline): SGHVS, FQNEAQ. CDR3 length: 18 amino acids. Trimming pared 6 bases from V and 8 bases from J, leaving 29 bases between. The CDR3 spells CASRQGPGRKGLRDEQFF. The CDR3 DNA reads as TGTGCCAGCAGACAAGGACCCGGGAGAAAGGGTTTGAGGGATGAGCAGTTCTTC. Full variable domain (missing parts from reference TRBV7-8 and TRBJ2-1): GAGVSQSPRYKVAKRGQDVALRCDPISGHVSLFWYQQALGQGPEFLTYFQNEAQLDKSGLPSDRFFAERPEGSVSTLKIQRTQQEDSAVYLCASRQGPGRKGLRDEQFFGPGTRLTVL.

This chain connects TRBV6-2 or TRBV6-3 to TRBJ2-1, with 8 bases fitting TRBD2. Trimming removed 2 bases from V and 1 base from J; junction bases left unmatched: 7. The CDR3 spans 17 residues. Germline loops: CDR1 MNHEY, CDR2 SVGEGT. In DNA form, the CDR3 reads TGTGCCAGCAGTTACGTCAGCGGGAGTGGTTCCTACAATGAGCAGTTCTTC. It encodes CASSYVSGSGSYNEQFF.

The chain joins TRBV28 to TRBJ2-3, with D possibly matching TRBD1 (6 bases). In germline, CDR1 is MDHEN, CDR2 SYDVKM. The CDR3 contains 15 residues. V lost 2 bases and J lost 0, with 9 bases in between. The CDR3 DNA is TGTGCCAGCAGTTTACTCGGGACAAGCACAGATACGCAGTATTTT. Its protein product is CASSLLGTSTDTQYF.

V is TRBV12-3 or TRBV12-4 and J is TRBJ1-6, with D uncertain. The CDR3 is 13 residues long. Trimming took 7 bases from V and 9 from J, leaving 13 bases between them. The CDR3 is CASTLELVSPLHF. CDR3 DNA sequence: TGTGCCAGCACCCTAGAACTTGTTTCACCCCTCCACTTT.

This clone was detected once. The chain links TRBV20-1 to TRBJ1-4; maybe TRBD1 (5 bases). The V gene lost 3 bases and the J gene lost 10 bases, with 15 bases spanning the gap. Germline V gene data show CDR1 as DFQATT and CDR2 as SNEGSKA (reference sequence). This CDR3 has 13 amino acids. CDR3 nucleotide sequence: TGCAGTGCTAGTTGGTCAGGGACTAGAAAACTGTTTTTT. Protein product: CSASWSGTRKLFF.

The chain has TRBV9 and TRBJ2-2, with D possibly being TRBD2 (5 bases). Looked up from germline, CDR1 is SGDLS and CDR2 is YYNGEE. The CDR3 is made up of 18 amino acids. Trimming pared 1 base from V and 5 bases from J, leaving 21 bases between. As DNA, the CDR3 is TGTGCCAGCAGCGTATCCCCTAGCTCAAGTTTGGGGACCGGGGAGCTGTTTTTT. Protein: CASSVSPSSSLGTGELFF.

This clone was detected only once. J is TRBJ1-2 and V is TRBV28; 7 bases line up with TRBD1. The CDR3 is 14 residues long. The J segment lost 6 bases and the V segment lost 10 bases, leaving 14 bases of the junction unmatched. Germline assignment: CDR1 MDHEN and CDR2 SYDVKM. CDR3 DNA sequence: TGTGCCACCTCTTCCGGGACAGTCCCCCATGGCTACACCTTC. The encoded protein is CATSSGTVPHGYTF.

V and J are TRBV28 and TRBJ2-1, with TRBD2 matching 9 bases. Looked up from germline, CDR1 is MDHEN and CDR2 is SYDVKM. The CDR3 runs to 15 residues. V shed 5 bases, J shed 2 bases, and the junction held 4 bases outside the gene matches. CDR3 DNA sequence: TGTGCCAGCAGTGGAGCGGGGGGAACCTACAATGAGCAGTTCTTC. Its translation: CASSGAGGTYNEQFF.

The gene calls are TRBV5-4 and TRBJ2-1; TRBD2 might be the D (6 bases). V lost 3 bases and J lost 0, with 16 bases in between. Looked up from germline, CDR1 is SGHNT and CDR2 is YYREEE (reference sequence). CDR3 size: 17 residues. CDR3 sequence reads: CASSSREQRRSYNEQFF. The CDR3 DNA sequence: TGTGCCAGCAGCTCTCGGGAGCAACGACGCTCCTACAATGAGCAGTTCTTC. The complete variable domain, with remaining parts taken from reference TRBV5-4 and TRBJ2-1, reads ETGVTQSPTHLIKTRGQQVTLRCSSQSGHNTVSWYQQALGQGPQFIFQYYREEENGRGNFPPRFSGLQFPNYSSELNVNALELDDSALYLCASSSREQRRSYNEQFFGPGTRLTVL.

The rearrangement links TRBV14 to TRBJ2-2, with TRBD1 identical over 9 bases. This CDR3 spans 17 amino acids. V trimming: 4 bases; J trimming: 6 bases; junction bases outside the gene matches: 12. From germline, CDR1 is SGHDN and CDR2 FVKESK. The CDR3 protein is CASSPGLGQGLAGELFF. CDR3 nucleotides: TGTGCCAGCAGCCCAGGCCTGGGACAGGGATTGGCCGGGGAGCTGTTTTTT.

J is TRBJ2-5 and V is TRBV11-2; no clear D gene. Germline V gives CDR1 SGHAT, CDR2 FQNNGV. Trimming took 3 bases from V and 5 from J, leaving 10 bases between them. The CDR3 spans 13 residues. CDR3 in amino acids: CASSFGEAETQYF. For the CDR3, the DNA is TGTGCCAGCAGCTTTGGAGAAGCGGAGACCCAGTACTTC.

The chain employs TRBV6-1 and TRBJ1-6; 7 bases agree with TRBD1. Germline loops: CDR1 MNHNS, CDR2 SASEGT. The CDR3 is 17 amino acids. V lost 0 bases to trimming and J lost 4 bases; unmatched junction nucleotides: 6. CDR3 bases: TGTGCCAGCAGTGAAGCGCTGGCGGGACAGTATAATTCACCCCTCCACTTT. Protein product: CASSEALAGQYNSPLHF.

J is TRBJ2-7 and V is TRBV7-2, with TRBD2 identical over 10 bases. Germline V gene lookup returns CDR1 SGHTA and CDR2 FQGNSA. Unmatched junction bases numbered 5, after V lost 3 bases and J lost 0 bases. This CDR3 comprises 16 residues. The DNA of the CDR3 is TGTGCCAGCAGCTTCCCAGCGGGAGGGGTCTCCTACGAGCAGTACTTC. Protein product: CASSFPAGGVSYEQYF. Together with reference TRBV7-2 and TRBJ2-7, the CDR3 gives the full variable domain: GAGVSQSPSNKVTEKGKDVELRCDPISGHTALYWYRQSLGQGLEFLIYFQGNSAPDKSGLPSDRFSAERTGGSVSTLTIQRTQQEDSAVYLCASSFPAGGVSYEQYFGPGTRLTVT.

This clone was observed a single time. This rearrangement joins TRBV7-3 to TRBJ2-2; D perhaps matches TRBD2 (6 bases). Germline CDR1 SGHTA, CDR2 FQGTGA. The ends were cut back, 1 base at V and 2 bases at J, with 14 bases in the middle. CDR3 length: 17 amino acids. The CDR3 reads CASSLNGAGTNTGELFF. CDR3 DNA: TGTGCCAGCAGCTTAAACGGGGCAGGGACTAACACCGGGGAGCTGTTTTTT.

For the CDR3, the DNA is TGCAGCGTTGCCACTAGCGGGGGCCCCTTAGAGCAGTACTTC. It encodes CSVATSGGPLEQYF. The chain has TRBV29-1 and TRBJ2-7; 11 positions match TRBD2. Germline loops: CDR1 SQVTM, CDR2 ANQGSEA. V was pared by 4 bases and J by 7 bases, with 9 bases of the junction left unmatched. The CDR3 sequence is 14 residues long.

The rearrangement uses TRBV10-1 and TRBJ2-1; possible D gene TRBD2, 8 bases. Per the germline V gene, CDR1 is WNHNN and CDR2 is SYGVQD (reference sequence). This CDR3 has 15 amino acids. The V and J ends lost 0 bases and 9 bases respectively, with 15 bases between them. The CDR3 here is CASSESYREGAEQFF. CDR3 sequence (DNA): TGCGCCAGCAGTGAGTCGTATCGGGAGGGGGCTGAGCAGTTCTTC.

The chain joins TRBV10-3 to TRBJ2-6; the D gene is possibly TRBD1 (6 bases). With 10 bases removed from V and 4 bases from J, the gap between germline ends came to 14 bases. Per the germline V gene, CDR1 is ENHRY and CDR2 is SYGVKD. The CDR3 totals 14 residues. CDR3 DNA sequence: TGTGCCACGGCAGGGGCGGGCGGGGCCAACGTCCTGACTTTC. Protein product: CATAGAGGANVLTF.

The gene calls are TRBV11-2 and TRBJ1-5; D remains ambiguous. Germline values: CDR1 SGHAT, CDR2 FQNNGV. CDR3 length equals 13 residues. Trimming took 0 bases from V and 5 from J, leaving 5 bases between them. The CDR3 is CASSLDGDQPQHF. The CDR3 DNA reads TGTGCCAGCAGCTTAGACGGGGATCAGCCCCAGCATTTT. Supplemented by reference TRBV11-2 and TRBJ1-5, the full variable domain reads EAGVAQSPRYKIIEKRQSVAFWCNPISGHATLYWYQQILGQGPKLLIQFQNNGVVDDSQLPKDRFSAERLKGVDSTLKIQPAKLEDSAVYLCASSLDGDQPQHFGDGTRLSIL.

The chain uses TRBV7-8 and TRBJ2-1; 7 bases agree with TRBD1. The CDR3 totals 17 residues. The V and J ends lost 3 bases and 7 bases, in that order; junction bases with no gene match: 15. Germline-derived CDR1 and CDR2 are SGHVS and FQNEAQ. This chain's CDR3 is CASSFPRDSAVRNEQFF. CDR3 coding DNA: TGTGCCAGCAGCTTCCCCCGGGACAGTGCCGTCCGGAATGAGCAGTTCTTC.

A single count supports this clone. The CDR3 DNA reads TGTGCCAGCAGCTTGAACCAGGGCCCCTACAATGAGCAGTTCTTC. Translated: CASSLNQGPYNEQFF. V usage is TRBV5-6 and J usage is TRBJ2-1, with D possibly being TRBD1 (5 bases). V was pared by 1 base and J by 2 bases, with 10 bases between. CDR1 SGHDT and CDR2 YYEEEE come from the germline V gene. CDR3 size: 15 residues. The full variable domain, completed using reference TRBV5-6 and TRBJ2-1, is DAGVTQSPTHLIKTRGQQVTLRCSPKSGHDTVSWYQQALGQGPQFIFQYYEEEERQRGNFPDRFSGHQFPNYSSELNVNALLLGDSALYLCASSLNQGPYNEQFFGPGTRLTVL.

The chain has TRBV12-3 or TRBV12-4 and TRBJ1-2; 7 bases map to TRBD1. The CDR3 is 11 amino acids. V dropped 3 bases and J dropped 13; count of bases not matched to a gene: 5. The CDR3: CASSFDRAGTF. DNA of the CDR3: TGTGCCAGCAGTTTTGACAGGGCGGGCACCTTC.

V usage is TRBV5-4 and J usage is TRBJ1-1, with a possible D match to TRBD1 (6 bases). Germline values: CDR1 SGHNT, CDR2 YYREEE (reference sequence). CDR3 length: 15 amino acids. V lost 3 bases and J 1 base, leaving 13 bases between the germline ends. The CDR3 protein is CASSWGTYTNTEAFF. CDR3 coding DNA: TGTGCCAGCAGCTGGGGGACATACACGAACACTGAAGCTTTCTTT.

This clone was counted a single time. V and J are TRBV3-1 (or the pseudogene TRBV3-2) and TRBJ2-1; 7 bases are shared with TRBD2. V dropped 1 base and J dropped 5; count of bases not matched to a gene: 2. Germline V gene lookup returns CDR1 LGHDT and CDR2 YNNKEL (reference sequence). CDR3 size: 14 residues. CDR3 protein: CASSQGGGNNEQFF. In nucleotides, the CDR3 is TGTGCCAGCAGCCAAGGGGGGGGAAACAATGAGCAGTTCTTC.